Below, one T cell receptor beta chain is given with its context. The data derive from a study of CD8+CD57+ T cells in acquired aplastic anemia. On the study more broadly: Sorted CD4+ and CD8+ cells yielded DNA averaging around 3.2 ug.

The CDR3 is made up of 14 amino acids. The germline V gene encodes CDR1 DFQATT and CDR2 SNEGSKA (reference sequence). J gave up 4 bases and V 5 bases, and 7 bases lay outside the gene matches. Template material for TCR beta VDJ and CDR3 profiling consisted of genomic DNA. TCRdb ran MiXCR on the reads and lists one entry per CDR3 protein. This table has roughly 86,000 distinct CDR3 sequences, less than 60% appearing once. The source material was sorted CD4+, CD8+, or CD8+CD57+ T cells (not recorded which) from PBMCs. The V call is TRBV20-1, the J call TRBJ1-3, with 8 positions matching TRBD1. This TCR derives from a human donor in good health, serving as a control. The CDR3 nucleotides read TGCAGTGCTGACAGGGGAGGTAGAGGAAACACCATATATTTT. Its translation: CSADRGGRGNTIYF.